The 13 T cell receptor beta chains below all came from one sample that was sequenced in a study of blood T cell repertoires in COVID-19. Only in-frame clones appear in the TCRdb table, and some are missing; sequencing was by immunoSEQ multiplex PCR. Among some 260,000 clones listed, 88% were seen once. The source material was peripheral blood. These receptors originate from a woman in her thirties or forties who had recovered from COVID-19.

The chain uses TRBV14 and TRBJ2-3, with D perhaps TRBD2 (6 bases). Trimming removed 1 base at V and 8 bases at J, with 7 bases between. The CDR3 totals 12 residues. Germline CDR1 is SGHDN and CDR2 is FVKESK. This CDR3 reads CASSQGRGTQYF. Written as DNA, the CDR3 is TGTGCCAGCAGCCAAGGGAGGGGTACGCAGTATTTT.

This chain uses TRBV7-2 with TRBJ2-5; no firm D call. This CDR3 is built from 14 residues. The germline gives CDR1 SGHTA, CDR2 FQGNSA. The ends were cut back, 2 bases at V and 1 base at J, with 8 bases in the middle. The CDR3 sequence: CASSLFGPQETQYF. CDR3 in DNA: TGTGCCAGCAGCTTATTCGGTCCCCAAGAGACCCAGTACTTC.

This chain joins TRBV5-6 and TRBJ2-3; no definite D call. There are 14 residues in the CDR3. The V and J ends lost 0 bases and 2 bases respectively, with 7 bases between them. CDR1 and CDR2 from the germline V gene are SGHDT and YYEEEE. DNA of the CDR3: TGTGCCAGCAGCTTGGGGCTGAACACAGATACGCAGTATTTT. Its protein product is CASSLGLNTDTQYF. The entire variable domain, with the rest obtained from reference TRBV5-6 and TRBJ2-3, is as follows: DAGVTQSPTHLIKTRGQQVTLRCSPKSGHDTVSWYQQALGQGPQFIFQYYEEEERQRGNFPDRFSGHQFPNYSSELNVNALLLGDSALYLCASSLGLNTDTQYFGPGTRLTVL.

The V and J genes are TRBV6-5 and TRBJ2-7, with D perhaps TRBD2 (6 bases). This CDR3 region has 14 residues. Germline lookup yields CDR1 MNHEY and CDR2 SVGAGI. V lost 2 bases, J lost 7 bases, and 15 bases lay in between. The CDR3 nucleotides are TGTGCCAGCAGTTACGGAGGGCCCTGGGGGGAGCAGTACTTC. Translated: CASSYGGPWGEQYF.

The rearrangement uses TRBV6-5 and TRBJ2-2; D is possibly TRBD1 (6 bases). Germline assignment: CDR1 MNHEY and CDR2 SVGAGI. This CDR3 is 12 amino acids long. V lost 10 bases and J lost 6, with 12 bases in between. The CDR3 DNA sequence: TGTGCCACCCAACAGGGCGCCGGGGAGCTGTTTTTT. Translated: CATQQGAGELFF.

The genes are TRBV10-3 and TRBJ1-1; possible D gene TRBD1, 6 bases. The CDR3 is made up of 12 amino acids. The germline V and J ends were trimmed by 3 bases and 4 bases, with 6 bases remaining between them. Germline-derived CDR1 and CDR2 are ENHRY and SYGVKD. The CDR3 DNA follows: TGTGCCATCAGTGACAGGGGCACTGAAGCTTTCTTT. It yields the protein CAISDRGTEAFF.

The gene calls are TRBV18 and TRBJ2-1; 7 nucleotides match TRBD2. The junction had 14 bases not matched to a gene; V was cut back by 3 bases and J by 6 bases. The CDR3 has 17 residues. Germline V gene lookup returns CDR1 KGHSH and CDR2 LQKENI. In nucleotides, the CDR3 is TGTGCCAGCTCACCCGGGTCCTTGGGAGGGCCTCGCAATGAGCAGTTCTTC. Encoded protein: CASSPGSLGGPRNEQFF. The whole variable domain, filled in from reference TRBV18 and TRBJ2-1, reads NAGVMQNPRHLVRRRGQEARLRCSPMKGHSHVYWYRQLPEEGLKFMVYLQKENIIDESGMPKERFSAEFPKEGPSILRIQQVVRGDSAAYFCASSPGSLGGPRNEQFFGPGTRLTVL.

CDR3 in amino acids: CASTAGEGTEAFF. The CDR3, as DNA: TGTGCCAGCACCGCGGGGGAGGGAACTGAAGCTTTCTTT. The J gene is TRBJ1-1, the V gene TRBV2; possibly TRBD1 for D (5 bases). V gave up 7 bases and J gave up 5 bases, with 14 bases separating them. The CDR3 runs 13 residues. Germline CDR1 SNHLY, CDR2 FYNNEI.

The chain carries TRBV21-1 and TRBJ1-1. TRBV21-1 is tagged as a pseudogene. The CDR3 sequence is 17 residues long. This CDR3 is CASSPPPGGPMNTEAFF. The CDR3 coding sequence is TGTGCCAGCAGCCCCCCCCCGGGGGGCCCCATGAACACTGAAGCTTTCTTT.

The chain joins TRBV19 to TRBJ1-4; D is unclear. Germline V CDR1 and CDR2: LNHDA, SQIVND (reference sequence). The CDR3 is 15 amino acids. Deletions cut 5 bases from V and 4 bases from J, with 14 bases between. This CDR3 is CASSRPAGDNEKLFF. The CDR3 bases are TGTGCCAGTAGTCGCCCGGCAGGTGATAATGAAAAACTGTTTTTT.

The chain couples TRBV19 to TRBJ2-3; a possible D gene is TRBD2 (6 bases). Germline loops: CDR1 LNHDA, CDR2 SQIVND (reference sequence). The CDR3 spans 15 residues. The germline V and J ends were trimmed by 6 bases and 3 bases, with 16 bases remaining between them. The CDR3 spells CASSPPGVRTDTQYF. The CDR3 bases are TGTGCCAGTAGCCCACCGGGGGTTCGTACAGATACGCAGTATTTT.

This chain links TRBV29-1 with TRBJ2-1, with 7 bases aligning to TRBD2. The J segment lost 2 bases and the V segment lost 4 bases, leaving 2 bases of the junction unmatched. CDR1 and CDR2 (germline): SQVTM, ANQGSEA. The CDR3 contains 13 residues. In nucleotides, the CDR3 is TGCAGCGTTGGAGGGAGGGCCTACAATGAGCAGTTCTTC. Encoded protein: CSVGGRAYNEQFF.

The rearrangement uses TRBV7-8 and TRBJ1-3; D uncertain. Germline values: CDR1 SGHVS, CDR2 FQNEAQ. The CDR3 spans 13 residues. Trimming took 5 bases from V and 1 from J, leaving 6 bases between them. The CDR3 DNA reads as TGTGCCAGCAGCCTCAAATCTGGAAACACCATATATTTT. This gives the protein CASSLKSGNTIYF.